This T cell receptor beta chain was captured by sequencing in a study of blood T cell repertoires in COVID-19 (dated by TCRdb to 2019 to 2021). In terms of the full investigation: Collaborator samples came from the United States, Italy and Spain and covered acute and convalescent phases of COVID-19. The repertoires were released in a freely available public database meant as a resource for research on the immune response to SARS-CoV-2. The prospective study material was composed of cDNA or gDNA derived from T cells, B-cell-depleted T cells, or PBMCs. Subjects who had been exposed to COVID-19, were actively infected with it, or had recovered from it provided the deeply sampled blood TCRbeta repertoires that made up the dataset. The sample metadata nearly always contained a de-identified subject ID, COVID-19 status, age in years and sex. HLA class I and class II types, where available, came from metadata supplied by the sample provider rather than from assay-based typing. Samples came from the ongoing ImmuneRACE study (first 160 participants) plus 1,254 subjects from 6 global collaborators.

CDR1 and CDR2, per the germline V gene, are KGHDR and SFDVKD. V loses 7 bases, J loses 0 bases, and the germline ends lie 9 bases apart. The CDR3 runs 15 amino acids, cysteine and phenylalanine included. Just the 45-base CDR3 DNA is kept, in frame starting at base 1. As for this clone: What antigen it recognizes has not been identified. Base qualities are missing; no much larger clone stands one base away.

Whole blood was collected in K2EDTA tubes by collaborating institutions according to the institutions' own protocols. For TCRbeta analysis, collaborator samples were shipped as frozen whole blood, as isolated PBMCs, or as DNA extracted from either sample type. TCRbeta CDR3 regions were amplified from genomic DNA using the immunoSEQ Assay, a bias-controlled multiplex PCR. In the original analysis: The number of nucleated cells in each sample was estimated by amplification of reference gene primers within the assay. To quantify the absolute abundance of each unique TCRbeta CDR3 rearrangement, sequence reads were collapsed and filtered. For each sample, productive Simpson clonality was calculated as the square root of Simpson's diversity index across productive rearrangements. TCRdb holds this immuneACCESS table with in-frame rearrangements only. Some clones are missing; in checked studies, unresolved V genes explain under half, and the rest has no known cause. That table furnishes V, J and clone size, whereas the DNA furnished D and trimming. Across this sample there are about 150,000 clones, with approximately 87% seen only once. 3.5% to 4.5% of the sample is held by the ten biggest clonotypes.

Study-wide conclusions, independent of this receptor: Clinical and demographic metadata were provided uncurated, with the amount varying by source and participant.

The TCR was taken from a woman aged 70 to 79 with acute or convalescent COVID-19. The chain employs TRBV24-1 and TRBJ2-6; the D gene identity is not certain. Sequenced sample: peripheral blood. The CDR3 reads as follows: CATSEFSSGANVLTF. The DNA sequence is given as TGTGCCACCAGCGAATTTAGCTCTGGGGCCAACGTCCTGACTTTC.